The 19 T cell receptor beta chains listed next were all sequenced from one sample in a study of blood T cell repertoires in COVID-19. The data were produced by immunoSEQ multiplex PCR, yet TCRdb's version contains in-frame clones alone and is incomplete. The data show fewer than 500,000 clones, 80% to 90% seen once. Source material: peripheral blood. The origin of the receptors is a man between 18 and 35 years old with COVID-19, enrolled during active disease.

The rearrangement uses TRBV10-1 and TRBJ1-1; D remains unclear. The CDR3 spans 14 residues. The germline V gene has CDR1 WNHNN and CDR2 SYGVQD (reference sequence). V was trimmed by 6 bases and J by 1 base, leaving 12 bases between them. The CDR3 reads CASSQDLANTEAFF. In DNA form, the CDR3 reads TGCGCCAGCAGCCAAGACTTAGCGAACACTGAAGCTTTCTTT.

V is TRBV12-3 or TRBV12-4 and J is TRBJ2-2; perhaps TRBD2 as D (5 bases). The CDR3 totals 13 residues. Trimming cost V 6 bases and J 4 bases, with 9 bases left between them. The CDR3 loop reads CASSFGGTGELFF. In DNA form, the CDR3 reads TGTGCCAGCAGCTTCGGAGGCACCGGGGAGCTGTTTTTT.

This clone was observed once. J is TRBJ2-1 and V is TRBV7-9; maybe TRBD2 (6 bases). The CDR3 length is 15 residues. Germline V gene data show CDR1 as SEHNR and CDR2 as FQNEAQ (reference sequence). The V and J ends lost 0 bases and 4 bases respectively, with 10 bases between them. The DNA of the CDR3 is TGTGCCAGCAGCTTAGCGGAGGGGAGGTACAATGAGCAGTTCTTC. This codes for CASSLAEGRYNEQFF.

V and J are TRBV7-9 and TRBJ2-1, with TRBD1 as a possible D gene (10 bases). CDR1 and CDR2 (germline): SEHNR, FQNEAQ (reference sequence). There are 21 residues in the CDR3. Trimming shortened V by 5 bases and J by 2 bases, and 31 bases separated the two germline ends. The CDR3 region is CASSIQSTGGLASGAYNEQFF. CDR3 in DNA: TGTGCCAGCAGCATACAATCGACAGGGGGCCTGGCTAGCGGGGCCTACAATGAGCAGTTCTTC.

The V and J genes are TRBV7-8 and TRBJ2-1; tentatively, D is TRBD2 (6 bases). V was cut by 7 bases and J by 6 bases, with 19 bases left in between. This CDR3 is 15 amino acids long. The germline gives CDR1 SGHVS, CDR2 FQNEAQ. The CDR3 region has the DNA TGTGCCAGCAACATTTGGGGGGATTTTTTCAATGAGCAGTTCTTC. As protein: CASNIWGDFFNEQFF. The full variable domain, with the rest looked up from reference TRBV7-8 and TRBJ2-1, is GAGVSQSPRYKVAKRGQDVALRCDPISGHVSLFWYQQALGQGPEFLTYFQNEAQLDKSGLPSDRFFAERPEGSVSTLKIQRTQQEDSAVYLCASNIWGDFFNEQFFGPGTRLTVL.

This clone showed up just once. This chain joins TRBV6-5 and TRBJ1-1; D ambiguous. Germline V CDR1 and CDR2: MNHEY, SVGAGI. V gave up 7 bases and J gave up 1 base, with 7 bases separating them. The CDR3 runs to 12 residues. The CDR3 coding sequence is TGTGCCAGCAAGCGGGGGAACACTGAAGCTTTCTTT. The encoded protein is CASKRGNTEAFF.

V usage is TRBV21-1 and J usage is TRBJ2-2; the table gives TRBD2 as D, unverified against the DNA. TRBV21-1 is given as a pseudogene. CDR3 length: 19 residues. CDR3 region: CASRSGPSGPKIVTGELFF. CDR3 DNA sequence: TGTGCCAGCAGATCAGGGCCTAGCGGGCCAAAGATCGTCACCGGGGAGCTGTTTTTT.

The chain joins TRBV27 to TRBJ2-3; 9 nucleotides match TRBD2. With V trimmed by 1 base and J by 6 bases, 2 bases remained unmatched. CDR1 is MNHEY, CDR2 SMNVEV, per germline (reference sequence). The CDR3 extends over 14 amino acids. CDR3 in amino acids: CASSLFSGSDTQYF. In DNA, the CDR3 is TGTGCCAGCAGTTTATTTAGCGGGAGCGATACGCAGTATTTT.

The J gene is TRBJ2-3, the V gene TRBV9; 8 nucleotides agree with TRBD2. The V and J ends lost 0 bases and 12 bases, in that order; junction bases with no gene match: 6. The CDR3 is made up of 13 amino acids. Per the germline V gene, CDR1 is SGDLS and CDR2 is YYNGEE. Here the CDR3 DNA reads TGTGCCAGCAGCGTAGAGGGGACTAGTAGTCAGTATTTT. It yields the protein CASSVEGTSSQYF.

CDR3 region: CATSRTSGALHF. The CDR3 DNA reads as TGTGCCACCAGCCGAACCTCCGGGGCCCTCCACTTT. The chain joins TRBV15 to TRBJ1-6; D gene unclear. Germline V CDR1 and CDR2: LNHNV, YYDKDF (reference sequence). This CDR3 comprises 12 residues. V dropped 5 bases and J dropped 14 bases, with 13 bases sitting between them. Based on the CDR3 plus reference TRBV15 and TRBJ1-6, the full variable domain is DAMVIQNPRYQVTQFGKPVTLSCSQTLNHNVMYWYQQKSSQAPKLLFHYYDKDFNNEADTPDNFQSRRPNTSFCFLDIRSPGLGDTAMYLCATSRTSGALHFGNGTRLTVT.

The chain uses TRBV12-3 or TRBV12-4 and TRBJ2-7; 7 nucleotides match TRBD2. J was trimmed by 2 bases and V by 8 bases; bases with no gene match: 6. This CDR3 contains 13 residues. CDR3 nucleotides: TGTGCCAGCGCGGCTAGCGGAGCCTACGAGCAGTACTTC. It codes for CASAASGAYEQYF.

The V and J genes are TRBV5-6 and TRBJ2-1; TRBD2 is a possible D gene (6 bases). Germline values: CDR1 SGHDT, CDR2 YYEEEE. CDR3 length: 14 amino acids. Deletions cut 0 bases from V and 4 bases from J, with 8 bases between. This chain's CDR3 is CASSLASAYNEQFF. The CDR3 DNA sequence: TGTGCCAGCAGCTTGGCTAGCGCATACAATGAGCAGTTCTTC.

This chain links TRBV7-9 with TRBJ2-2, with TRBD1 matching over 8 bases. CDR3 length equals 15 residues. The junction had 3 bases not matched to a gene; V was cut back by 3 bases and J by 3 bases. CDR1 is SEHNR, CDR2 FQNEAQ, per germline (reference sequence). The CDR3, as DNA: TGTGCCAGCAGCTTGACAGGGGCTCACACCGGGGAGCTGTTTTTT. Translation: CASSLTGAHTGELFF.

The rearrangement links TRBV10-3 to TRBJ2-3, with D possibly matching TRBD2 (6 bases). CDR1 ENHRY and CDR2 SYGVKD come from the germline V gene. The CDR3 sequence is 13 residues long. Trimming shortened V by 11 bases and J by 0 bases, and 12 bases separated the two germline ends. The CDR3 protein is CAHSGISTDTQYF. The CDR3 coding sequence is TGTGCCCATAGCGGAATAAGCACAGATACGCAGTATTTT.

The chain combines TRBV5-6 with TRBJ1-1, with a tentative D call TRBD1 (6 bases). The germline V gene has CDR1 SGHDT and CDR2 YYEEEE. The length of the CDR3 is 13 residues. V shed 4 bases and J shed 0 bases, with 7 bases lying between them. The CDR3: CASSPGVNTEAFF. The CDR3 DNA reads TGTGCCAGCAGCCCAGGGGTGAACACTGAAGCTTTCTTT.

The chain joins TRBV12-3 or TRBV12-4 to TRBJ2-5, with D maybe TRBD1 (6 bases). The CDR3 extends over 12 amino acids. V dropped 6 bases and J dropped 4 bases, with 9 bases sitting between them. CDR3 nucleotides: TGTGCCAGCAGGAGGACAGTAGAGACCCAGTACTTC. Protein product: CASRRTVETQYF.

This chain's CDR3 is CAWSGSRDRYTDTQYF. The DNA for the CDR3 is TGTGCCTGGAGTGGATCCCGGGACAGGTACACAGATACGCAGTATTTT. The J gene is TRBJ2-3, the V gene TRBV30, with 8 bases matching TRBD1. The CDR3 runs to 16 residues. Germline V gives CDR1 GTSNPN, CDR2 SVGIG (reference sequence). With 1 base clipped from V and 2 bases from J, the junction kept 8 bases outside the gene matches.

This clone was observed once. The same CDR3 arises from other DNA sequences in this sample as well. The J gene is TRBJ2-1, the V gene TRBV27; 14 bases map to TRBD2. The CDR3 has 15 amino acids. V lost 4 bases, J lost 10 bases, and 6 bases stayed unmatched. The germline CDR1 and CDR2 sequences are MNHEY and SMNVEV (reference sequence). The CDR3 loop is CASSSGTSGRNEQFF. CDR3 bases: TGTGCCAGCAGTTCCGGGACTAGCGGGAGAAACGAGCAGTTCTTC.

This chain's CDR3 is CASSLERRHYGYTF. DNA for the CDR3: TGTGCCAGCAGCCTGGAGCGCCGTCACTATGGCTACACCTTC. The J gene is TRBJ1-2, the V gene TRBV6-5; D gene unclear. This CDR3 comprises 14 residues. Trimming removed 6 bases at V and 3 bases at J, with 14 bases between. Per germline, CDR1 MNHEY and CDR2 SVGAGI.